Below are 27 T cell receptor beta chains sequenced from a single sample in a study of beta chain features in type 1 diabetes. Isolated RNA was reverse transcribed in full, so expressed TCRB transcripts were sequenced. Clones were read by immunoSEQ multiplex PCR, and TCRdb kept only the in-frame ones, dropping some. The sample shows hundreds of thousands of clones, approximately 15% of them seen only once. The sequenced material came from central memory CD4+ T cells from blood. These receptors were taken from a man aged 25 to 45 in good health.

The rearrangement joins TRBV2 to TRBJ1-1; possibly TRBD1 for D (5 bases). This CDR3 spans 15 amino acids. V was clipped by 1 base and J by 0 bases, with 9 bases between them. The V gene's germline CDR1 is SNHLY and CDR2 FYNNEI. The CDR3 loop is CASSEGLTVNTEAFF. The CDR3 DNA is TGTGCCAGCAGTGAAGGGCTGACAGTGAACACTGAAGCTTTCTTT.

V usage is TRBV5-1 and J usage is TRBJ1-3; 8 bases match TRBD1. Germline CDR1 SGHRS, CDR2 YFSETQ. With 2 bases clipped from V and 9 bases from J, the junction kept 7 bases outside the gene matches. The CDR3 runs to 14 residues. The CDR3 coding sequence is TGCGCCAGCAGCTTAGGACAGGGTCAAGGCACCATATATTTT. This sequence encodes CASSLGQGQGTIYF.

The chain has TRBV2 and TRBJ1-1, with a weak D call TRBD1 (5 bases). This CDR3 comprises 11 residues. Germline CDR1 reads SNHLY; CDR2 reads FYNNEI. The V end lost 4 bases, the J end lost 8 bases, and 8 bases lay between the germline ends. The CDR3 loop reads CASSGEGEAFF. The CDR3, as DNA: TGTGCCAGCAGTGGGGAGGGGGAAGCTTTCTTT.

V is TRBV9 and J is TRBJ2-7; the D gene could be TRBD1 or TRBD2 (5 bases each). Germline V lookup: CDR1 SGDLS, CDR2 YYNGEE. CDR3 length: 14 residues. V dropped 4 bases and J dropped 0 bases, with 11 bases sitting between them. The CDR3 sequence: CASSPGAYSYEQYF. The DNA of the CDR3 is TGTGCCAGCAGCCCCGGGGCTTACTCCTACGAGCAGTACTTC.

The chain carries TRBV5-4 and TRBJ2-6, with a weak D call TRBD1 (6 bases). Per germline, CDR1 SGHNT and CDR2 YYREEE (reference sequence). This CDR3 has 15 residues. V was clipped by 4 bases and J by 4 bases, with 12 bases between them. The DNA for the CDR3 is TGTGCCAGCAGCACGGACAGCCTCGGGGCCAACGTCCTGACTTTC. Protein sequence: CASSTDSLGANVLTF.

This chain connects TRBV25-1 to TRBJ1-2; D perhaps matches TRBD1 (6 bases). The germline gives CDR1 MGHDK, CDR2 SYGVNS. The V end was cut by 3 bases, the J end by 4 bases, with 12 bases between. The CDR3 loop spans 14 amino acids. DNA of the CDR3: TGTGCCAGCAGTGATACAGGGCGCGTCTATGGCTACACCTTC. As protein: CASSDTGRVYGYTF.

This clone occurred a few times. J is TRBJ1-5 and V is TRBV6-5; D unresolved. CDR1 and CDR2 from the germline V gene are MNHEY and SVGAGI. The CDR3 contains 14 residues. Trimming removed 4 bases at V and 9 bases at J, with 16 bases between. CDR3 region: CASSLRRLGGPQHF. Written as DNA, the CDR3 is TGTGCCAGCAGTTTGAGACGGCTCGGTGGGCCCCAGCATTTT.

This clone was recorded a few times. CDR3 sequence reads: CASSLRGGAGANVLTF. Written as DNA, the CDR3 is TGTGCCAGCAGCTTAAGAGGCGGAGCTGGGGCCAACGTCCTGACTTTC. The chain recombines TRBV5-4 with TRBJ2-6; D remains unclear. V gave up 2 bases and J gave up 2 bases, with 11 bases separating them. Germline CDR1 reads SGHNT; CDR2 reads YYREEE (reference sequence). The CDR3 length is 16 residues. Filled out from reference TRBV5-4 and TRBJ2-6, the complete variable domain reads ETGVTQSPTHLIKTRGQQVTLRCSSQSGHNTVSWYQQALGQGPQFIFQYYREEENGRGNFPPRFSGLQFPNYSSELNVNALELDDSALYLCASSLRGGAGANVLTFGAGSRLTVL.

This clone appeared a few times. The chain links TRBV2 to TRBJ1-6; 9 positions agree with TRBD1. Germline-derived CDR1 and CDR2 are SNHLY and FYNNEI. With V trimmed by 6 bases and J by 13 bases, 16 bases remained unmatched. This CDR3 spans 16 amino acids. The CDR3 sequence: CASRSRTGATANPLHF. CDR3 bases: TGTGCCAGCAGATCCCGGACAGGGGCCACCGCGAATCCCCTCCACTTT.

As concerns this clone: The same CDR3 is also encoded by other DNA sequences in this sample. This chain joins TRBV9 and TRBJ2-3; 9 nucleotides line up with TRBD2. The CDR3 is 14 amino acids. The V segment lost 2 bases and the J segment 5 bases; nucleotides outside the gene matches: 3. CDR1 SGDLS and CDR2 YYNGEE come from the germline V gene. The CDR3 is CASSVAGGRDTQYF. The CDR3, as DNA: TGTGCCAGCAGCGTGGCGGGAGGGAGAGATACGCAGTATTTT.

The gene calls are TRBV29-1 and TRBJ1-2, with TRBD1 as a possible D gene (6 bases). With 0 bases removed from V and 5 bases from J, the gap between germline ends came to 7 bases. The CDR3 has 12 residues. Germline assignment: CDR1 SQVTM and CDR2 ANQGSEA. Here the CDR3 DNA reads TGCAGCGTTGAAGATCAGGGGTATGGCTACACCTTC. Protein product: CSVEDQGYGYTF.

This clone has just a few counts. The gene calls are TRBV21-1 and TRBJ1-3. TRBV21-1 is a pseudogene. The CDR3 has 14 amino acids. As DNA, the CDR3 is TGTGCCAGCAGCAAAGAGACTCATGGAAACACCATATATTTT. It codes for CASSKETHGNTIYF.

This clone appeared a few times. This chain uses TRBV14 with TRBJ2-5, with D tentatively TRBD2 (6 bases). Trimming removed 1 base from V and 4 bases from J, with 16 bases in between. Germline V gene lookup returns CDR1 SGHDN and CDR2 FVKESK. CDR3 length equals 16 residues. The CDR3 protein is CASSQGSLGGLETQYF. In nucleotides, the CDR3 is TGTGCCAGCAGCCAAGGATCCCTAGGAGGGTTAGAGACCCAGTACTTC.

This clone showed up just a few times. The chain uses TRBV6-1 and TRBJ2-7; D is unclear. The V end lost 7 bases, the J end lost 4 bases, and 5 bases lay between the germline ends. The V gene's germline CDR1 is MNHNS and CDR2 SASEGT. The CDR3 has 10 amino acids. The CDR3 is CASNKYEQYF. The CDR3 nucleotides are TGTGCCAGCAATAAATACGAGCAGTACTTC.

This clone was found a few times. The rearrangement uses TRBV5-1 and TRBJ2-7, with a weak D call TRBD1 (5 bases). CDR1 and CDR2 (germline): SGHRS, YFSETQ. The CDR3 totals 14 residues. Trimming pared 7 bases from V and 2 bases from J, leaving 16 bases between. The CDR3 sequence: CASGWTNEAYEQYF. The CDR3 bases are TGCGCCAGCGGGTGGACAAACGAGGCCTACGAGCAGTACTTC.

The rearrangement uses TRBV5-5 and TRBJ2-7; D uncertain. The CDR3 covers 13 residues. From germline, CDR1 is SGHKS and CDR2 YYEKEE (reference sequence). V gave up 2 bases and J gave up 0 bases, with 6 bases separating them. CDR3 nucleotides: TGTGCCAGCAGCTTCCCGGACTCCTACGAGCAGTACTTC. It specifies CASSFPDSYEQYF. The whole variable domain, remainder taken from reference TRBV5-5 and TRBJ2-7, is DAGVTQSPTHLIKTRGQQVTLRCSPISGHKSVSWYQQVLGQGPQFIFQYYEKEERGRGNFPDRFSARQFPNYSSELNVNALLLGDSALYLCASSFPDSYEQYFGPGTRLTVT.

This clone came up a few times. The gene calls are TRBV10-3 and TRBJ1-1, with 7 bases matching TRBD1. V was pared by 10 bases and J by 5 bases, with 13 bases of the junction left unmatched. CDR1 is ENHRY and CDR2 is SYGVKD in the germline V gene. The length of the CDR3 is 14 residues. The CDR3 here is CASKKLQGSTEAFF. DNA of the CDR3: TGTGCCAGCAAAAAACTACAGGGGTCGACTGAAGCTTTCTTT.

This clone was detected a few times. The CDR3 sequence: CSANQAVGYF. CDR3 DNA: TGCAGTGCTAACCAGGCGGTGGGGTACTTC. This chain joins TRBV20-1 and TRBJ2-5; unclear D gene. This CDR3 comprises 10 residues. Looked up from germline, CDR1 is DFQATT and CDR2 is SNEGSKA (reference sequence). Trimming pared 4 bases from V and 13 bases from J, leaving 13 bases between.

CDR3 nucleotides: TGTGCCAGCAGCGCCGGGGGGGCCTACAATGAGCAGTTCTTC. Its protein product is CASSAGGAYNEQFF. The J gene is TRBJ2-1, the V gene TRBV5-4; the match to TRBD2 covers 8 bases. The CDR3 has 14 residues. The J segment lost 2 bases and the V segment lost 4 bases, leaving 2 bases of the junction unmatched. The germline V gene encodes CDR1 SGHNT and CDR2 YYREEE (reference sequence).

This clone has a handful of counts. The CDR3 sequence: CASSSQRIYGYTF. Written as DNA, the CDR3 is TGTGCCAGCAGCTCGCAGCGTATCTATGGCTACACCTTC. The gene calls are TRBV7-2 and TRBJ1-2; no reliable D call. Germline assignment: CDR1 SGHTA and CDR2 FQGNSA. V shed 4 bases and J shed 4 bases, with 10 bases lying between them. The CDR3 extends over 13 amino acids.

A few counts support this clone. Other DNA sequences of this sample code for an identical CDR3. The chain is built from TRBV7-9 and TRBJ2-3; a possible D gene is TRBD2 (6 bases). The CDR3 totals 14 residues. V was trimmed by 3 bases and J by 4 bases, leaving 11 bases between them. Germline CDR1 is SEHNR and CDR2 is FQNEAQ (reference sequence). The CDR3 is CASSFSGGADTQYF. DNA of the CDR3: TGTGCCAGCAGCTTTAGCGGTGGGGCAGATACGCAGTATTTT.

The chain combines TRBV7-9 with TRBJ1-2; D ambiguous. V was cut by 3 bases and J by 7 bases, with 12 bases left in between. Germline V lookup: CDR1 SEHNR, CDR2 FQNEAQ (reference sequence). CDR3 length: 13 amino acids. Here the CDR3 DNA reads TGTGCCAGCAGCTTCCAATCCAGCAGTGGCTACACCTTC. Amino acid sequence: CASSFQSSSGYTF.

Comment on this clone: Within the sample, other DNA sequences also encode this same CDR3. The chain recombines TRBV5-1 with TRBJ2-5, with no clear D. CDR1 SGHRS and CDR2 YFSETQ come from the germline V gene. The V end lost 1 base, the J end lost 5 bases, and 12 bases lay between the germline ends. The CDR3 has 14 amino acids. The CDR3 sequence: CASSLTGNGETQYF. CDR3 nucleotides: TGCGCCAGCAGCTTGACCGGTAATGGGGAGACCCAGTACTTC.

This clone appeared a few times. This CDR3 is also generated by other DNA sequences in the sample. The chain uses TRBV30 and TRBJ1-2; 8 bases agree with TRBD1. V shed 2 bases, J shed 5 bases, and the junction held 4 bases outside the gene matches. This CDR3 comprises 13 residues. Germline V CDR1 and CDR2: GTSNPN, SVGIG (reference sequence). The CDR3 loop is CAWSRDRPYGYTF. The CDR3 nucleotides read TGTGCCTGGAGTCGGGACAGGCCTTATGGCTACACCTTC.

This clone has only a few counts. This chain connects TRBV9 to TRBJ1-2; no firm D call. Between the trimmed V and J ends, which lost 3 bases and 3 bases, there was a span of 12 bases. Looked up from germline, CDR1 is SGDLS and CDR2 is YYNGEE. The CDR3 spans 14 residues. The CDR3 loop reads CASSEDGSYYGYTF. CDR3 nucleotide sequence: TGTGCCAGCAGCGAAGACGGCAGCTACTATGGCTACACCTTC.

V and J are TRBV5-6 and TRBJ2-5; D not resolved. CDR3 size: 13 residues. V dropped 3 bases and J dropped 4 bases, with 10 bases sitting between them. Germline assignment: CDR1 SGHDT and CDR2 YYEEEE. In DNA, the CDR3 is TGTGCCAGCAGCTCCATCCATGCAGAGACCCAGTACTTC. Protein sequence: CASSSIHAETQYF. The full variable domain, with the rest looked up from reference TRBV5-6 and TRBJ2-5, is DAGVTQSPTHLIKTRGQQVTLRCSPKSGHDTVSWYQQALGQGPQFIFQYYEEEERQRGNFPDRFSGHQFPNYSSELNVNALLLGDSALYLCASSSIHAETQYFGPGTRLLVL.

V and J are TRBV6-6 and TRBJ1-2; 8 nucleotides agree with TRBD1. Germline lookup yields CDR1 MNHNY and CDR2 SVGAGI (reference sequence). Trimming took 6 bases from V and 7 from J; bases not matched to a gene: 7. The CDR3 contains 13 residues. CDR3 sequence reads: CASSLDRAGGYTF. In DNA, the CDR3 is TGTGCCAGCAGCCTGGACAGGGCCGGTGGCTACACCTTC.